This T cell receptor beta chain originates from a study of OX40 agonist ivuxolimab in advanced cancers. The germline V and J ends were trimmed by 6 bases and 0 bases, with 12 bases remaining between them. The CDR3 runs to 15 residues. The germline CDR1 and CDR2 sequences are MDHEN and SYDVKM. Using immunoSEQ multiplex PCR, the repertoire was profiled, and TCRdb retains in-frame clones only, with some absent. In the table there are about 20,000 clones, roughly 80% of which are singletons. This specimen consisted of CD4+ or CD8+ T cells sorted from blood, obtained in a trial of the OX40 agonist ivuxolimab. The genes are TRBV28 and TRBJ1-3; D is ambiguous. This TCR was sampled from an adult with an advanced solid tumor such as melanoma, head and neck, liver or kidney cancer. CDR3 in DNA: TGTGCCAGCAGACCACACCAGGACTCTGGAAACACCATATATTTT. Its protein is CASRPHQDSGNTIYF.